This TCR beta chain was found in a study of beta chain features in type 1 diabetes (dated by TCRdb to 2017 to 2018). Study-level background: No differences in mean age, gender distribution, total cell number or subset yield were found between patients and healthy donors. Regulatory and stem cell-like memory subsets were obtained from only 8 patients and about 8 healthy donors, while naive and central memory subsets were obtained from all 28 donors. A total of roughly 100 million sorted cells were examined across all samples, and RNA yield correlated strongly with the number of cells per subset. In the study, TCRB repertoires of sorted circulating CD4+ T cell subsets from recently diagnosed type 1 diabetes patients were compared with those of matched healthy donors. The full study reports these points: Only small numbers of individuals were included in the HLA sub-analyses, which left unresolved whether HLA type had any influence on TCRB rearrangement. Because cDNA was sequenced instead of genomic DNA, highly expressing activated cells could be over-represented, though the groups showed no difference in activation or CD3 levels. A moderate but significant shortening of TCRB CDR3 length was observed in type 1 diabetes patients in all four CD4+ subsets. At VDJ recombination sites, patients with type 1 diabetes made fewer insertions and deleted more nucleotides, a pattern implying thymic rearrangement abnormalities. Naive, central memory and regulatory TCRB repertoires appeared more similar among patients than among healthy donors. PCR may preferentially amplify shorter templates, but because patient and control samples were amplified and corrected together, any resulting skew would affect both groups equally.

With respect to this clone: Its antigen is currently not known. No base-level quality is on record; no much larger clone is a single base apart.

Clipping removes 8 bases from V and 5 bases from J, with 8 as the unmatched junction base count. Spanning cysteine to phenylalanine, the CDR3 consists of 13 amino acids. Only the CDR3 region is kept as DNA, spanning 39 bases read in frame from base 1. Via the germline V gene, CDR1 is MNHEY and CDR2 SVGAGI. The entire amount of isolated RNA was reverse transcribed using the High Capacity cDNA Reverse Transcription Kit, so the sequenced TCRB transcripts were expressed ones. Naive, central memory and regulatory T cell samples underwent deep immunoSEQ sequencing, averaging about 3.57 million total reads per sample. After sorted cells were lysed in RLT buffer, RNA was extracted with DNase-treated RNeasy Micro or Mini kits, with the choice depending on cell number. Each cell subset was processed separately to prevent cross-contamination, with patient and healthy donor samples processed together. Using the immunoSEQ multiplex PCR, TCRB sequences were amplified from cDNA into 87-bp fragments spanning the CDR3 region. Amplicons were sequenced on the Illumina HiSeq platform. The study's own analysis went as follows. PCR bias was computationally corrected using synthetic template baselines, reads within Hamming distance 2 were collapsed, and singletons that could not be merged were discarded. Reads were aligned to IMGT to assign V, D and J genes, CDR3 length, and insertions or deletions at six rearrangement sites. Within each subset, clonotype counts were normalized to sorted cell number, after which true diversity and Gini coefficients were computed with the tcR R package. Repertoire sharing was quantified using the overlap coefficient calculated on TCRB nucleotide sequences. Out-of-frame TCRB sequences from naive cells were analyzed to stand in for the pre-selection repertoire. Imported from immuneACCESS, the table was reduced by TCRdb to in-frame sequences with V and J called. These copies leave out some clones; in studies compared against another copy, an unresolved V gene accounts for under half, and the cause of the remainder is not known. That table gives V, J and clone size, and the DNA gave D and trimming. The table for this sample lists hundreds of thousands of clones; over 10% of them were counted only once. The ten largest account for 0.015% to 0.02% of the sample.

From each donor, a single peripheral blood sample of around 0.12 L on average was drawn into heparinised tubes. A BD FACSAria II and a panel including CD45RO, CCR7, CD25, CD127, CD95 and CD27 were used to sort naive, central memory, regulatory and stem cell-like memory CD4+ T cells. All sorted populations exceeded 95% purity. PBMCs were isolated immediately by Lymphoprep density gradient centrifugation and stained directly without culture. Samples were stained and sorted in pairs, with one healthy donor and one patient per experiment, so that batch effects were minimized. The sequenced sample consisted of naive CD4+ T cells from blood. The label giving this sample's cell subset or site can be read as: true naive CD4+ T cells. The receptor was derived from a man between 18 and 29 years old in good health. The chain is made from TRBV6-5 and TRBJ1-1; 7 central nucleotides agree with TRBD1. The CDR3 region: CASWAGGGTEAFF. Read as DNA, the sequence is TGTGCCAGCTGGGCAGGGGGTGGGACTGAAGCTTTCTTT.